The clone carrying this TCR beta chain was seen only a few times. The V gene's germline CDR1 is SGHTA and CDR2 FQGTGA. The CDR3 runs 17 residues. Trimming cost V 2 bases and J 0 bases; bases outside gene matches: 5. This sample is part of a study of patients and donors after allogeneic stem cell transplantation. TCRdb re-called the RT-PCR reads through MiXCR, storing one row per CDR3 protein. Altogether roughly 960,000 distinct CDR3 sequences are present, roughly 18% being singletons, with the ten largest covering roughly 6.4%. The sequence was collected from a human donor who was either an allogeneic HSCT recipient or a stem cell or donor lymphocyte infusion donor (not recorded which). It is not recorded whose cells these are; they may come from a transplant donor. The V call is TRBV7-3, the J call TRBJ2-1; 9 nucleotides agree with TRBD2. Source material: blood, either unsorted or a sorted T cell fraction (not recorded which). As DNA, the CDR3 is TGTGCCAGCAGCTTAGGGCCGCGGGGGGGCTCCTACAATGAGCAGTTCTTC. Translating gives CASSLGPRGGSYNEQFF.